This TCR beta chain emerged from a study of cytotoxic CD8 clonotypes in ibrutinib-treated CLL. A word on this clone: What it binds is not known.

Broader study findings: The study found baseline clonality above age-matched healthy donors, tracking circulating CD8+ T-cell counts.

Profiled with immunoSEQ multiplex PCR; TCRdb holds only in-frame clones, not every one. This sample has over 15,000 clones; around 85% occur once, and the top ten carry about 5.8%. From germline, CDR1 is SGDLS and CDR2 YYNGEE. V was pared by 0 bases and J by 4 bases, with 6 bases between. The CDR3 runs to 13 residues. Here the sequenced sample was PBMCs, taken before ibrutinib treatment. The rearrangement uses TRBV9 and TRBJ2-3; D gene ambiguous. The sequence derives from a human donor with chronic lymphocytic leukemia. Here the CDR3 reads CASSVDEPDTQYF. The DNA of the CDR3 is TGTGCCAGCAGCGTAGACGAGCCAGATACGCAGTATTTT.